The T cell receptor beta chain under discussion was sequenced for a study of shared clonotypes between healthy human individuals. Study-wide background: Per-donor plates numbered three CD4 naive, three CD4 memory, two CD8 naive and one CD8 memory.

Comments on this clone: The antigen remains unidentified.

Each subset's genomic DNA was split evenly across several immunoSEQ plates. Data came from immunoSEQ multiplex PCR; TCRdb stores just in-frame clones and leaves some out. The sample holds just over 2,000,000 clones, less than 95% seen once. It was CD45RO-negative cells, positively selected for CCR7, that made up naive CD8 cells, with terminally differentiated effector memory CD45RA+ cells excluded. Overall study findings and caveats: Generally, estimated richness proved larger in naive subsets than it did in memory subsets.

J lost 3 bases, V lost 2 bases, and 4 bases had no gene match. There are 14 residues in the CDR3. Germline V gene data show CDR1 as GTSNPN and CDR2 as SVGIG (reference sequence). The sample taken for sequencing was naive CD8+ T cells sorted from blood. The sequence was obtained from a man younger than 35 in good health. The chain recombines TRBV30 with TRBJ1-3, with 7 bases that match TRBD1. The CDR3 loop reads CAWSRGQGGNTIYF. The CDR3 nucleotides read TGTGCCTGGAGTAGGGGGCAGGGTGGAAACACCATATATTTT. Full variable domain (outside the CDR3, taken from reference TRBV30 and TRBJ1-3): SQTIHQWPATLVQPVGSPLSLECTVEGTSNPNLYWYRQAAGRGLQLLFYSVGIGQISSEVPQNLSASRPQDRQFILSSKKLLLSDSGFYLCAWSRGQGGNTIYFGEGSWLTVV.